This T cell receptor (beta chain) was recovered during a study of blood T cell repertoires in COVID-19. Turning to the study itself: T cells, B-cell-depleted T cells, or PBMCs provided the cDNA or gDNA that served as material.

This CDR3 contains 15 residues. Germline V lookup: CDR1 SGHRS, CDR2 YFSETQ. Trimming stripped 0 bases from V and 0 bases from J, with 9 bases between. Assay used: immunoSEQ multiplex PCR; TCRdb lists only in-frame clones, some missing. The repertoire holds about 230,000 clones, more than 80% seen once, with roughly 1.2% in the top ten. The source is a woman between 25 and 40 years old with COVID-19, enrolled during active disease. V and J are TRBV5-1 and TRBJ1-1, with a weak D call TRBD1 (5 bases). Sequencing input: peripheral blood. The CDR3 region is CASSLGTLLNTEAFF. The CDR3 DNA reads as TGCGCCAGCAGCTTGGGGACACTTTTGAACACTGAAGCTTTCTTT.